The table lists the clone carrying this T cell receptor beta chain with many counts. What it recognizes is unknown. This entry is derived from a study of identical twins. Study-level results: Models predicted less out-of-frame TCR alpha sharing in monozygotic twins than was found.

After template switching added a universal primer site, the resulting cDNA carried unique molecular identifiers. From the 5' RACE reads, TCRdb called clonotypes with MiXCR, one entry per CDR3 protein. Of 700,000 or so distinct CDR3 sequences listed, more than 6.5% are singletons. The data also belong to a second study, concerning yellow fever vaccine responses in identical twins. That paper adds: Reportedly, the T cell response mounted by twins to vaccine seemed partly convergent, partly personalized.

The receptor was derived from a young woman in good health. The sample taken for sequencing was PBMCs.

CDR3 loop: CASSGKGGGSPLHF. CDR3 coding DNA: TGTGCCAGCAGTGGTAAAGGGGGTGGATCACCCCTCCACTTT. The rearrangement joins TRBV25-1 to TRBJ1-6; possible D gene TRBD1, 6 bases. Trimming took off 4 bases at V and 10 bases at J, with 14 bases between the two ends. From germline, CDR1 is MGHDK and CDR2 SYGVNS. This CDR3 region has 14 residues.